One and the same sample provided the 17 T cell receptor beta chains below, sequenced in a study of blood T cell repertoires in COVID-19. Using immunoSEQ multiplex PCR, the repertoire was profiled, and TCRdb retains in-frame clones only, with some absent. The table includes about 64,000 clones, roughly 90% detected once. Sequenced sample: peripheral blood. These receptors originate from a man in his 70s with acute or convalescent COVID-19.

The V call is TRBV19, the J call TRBJ1-2; 7 bases agree with TRBD1. The CDR3 totals 15 residues. Trimming cost V 3 bases and J 4 bases; bases outside gene matches: 8. The germline V gene encodes CDR1 LNHDA and CDR2 SQIVND (reference sequence). The CDR3 DNA is TGTGCCAGTAGTATCCAGGACAGGTCCTTCTATGGCTACACCTTC. This encodes CASSIQDRSFYGYTF.

The chain joins TRBV4-3 to TRBJ2-2; TRBD2 is a possible D gene (5 bases). CDR3 size: 14 residues. The germline V and J ends were trimmed by 4 bases and 4 bases, with 10 bases remaining between them. The germline CDR1 and CDR2 sequences are LGHNA and YSLEER. CDR3 residues: CASSLRGGTGELFF. In nucleotides, the CDR3 is TGCGCCAGCAGCCTCCGAGGAGGCACCGGGGAGCTGTTTTTT.

V and J are TRBV3-1 (or the pseudogene TRBV3-2) and TRBJ1-1; D is undetermined. The CDR3 consists of 14 residues. V lost 4 bases, J lost 1 base, and 10 bases lay in between. The germline V gene has CDR1 LGHDT and CDR2 YNNKEL (reference sequence). In DNA, the CDR3 is TGTGCCAGCAGCCGTTCGACACCGAACACTGAAGCTTTCTTT. Translated: CASSRSTPNTEAFF.

This clone is medium-sized within its sample. Written as DNA, the CDR3 is TGTGCCATACGCCGGGACAGTGTCAACACTGAAGCTTTCTTT. Translating gives CAIRRDSVNTEAFF. The chain uses TRBV10-3 and TRBJ1-1; the match to TRBD1 covers 7 bases. From germline, CDR1 is ENHRY and CDR2 SYGVKD. The trim removed 9 bases at V and 2 bases at J, leaving 9 bases unmatched. This CDR3 has 14 amino acids.

The chain links TRBV6-2 or TRBV6-3 to TRBJ2-6; possibly TRBD1 for D (6 bases). Per germline, CDR1 MNHEY and CDR2 SVGEGT. Deletions cut 2 bases from V and 3 bases from J, with 11 bases between. The CDR3 is 16 residues long. CDR3 amino acids: CASSYPTGYGANVLTF. The CDR3 bases are TGTGCCAGCAGTTACCCCACAGGGTATGGGGCCAACGTCCTGACTTTC.

The J gene is TRBJ2-7, the V gene TRBV9; tentative D call: TRBD1 (6 bases). Trimming pared 0 bases from V and 3 bases from J, leaving 7 bases between. Per the germline V gene, CDR1 is SGDLS and CDR2 is YYNGEE. This CDR3 region has 13 residues. The CDR3 region is CASSVEQGYEQYF. The CDR3 bases are TGTGCCAGCAGCGTAGAACAGGGCTACGAGCAGTACTTC.

CDR3 DNA: TGCAGCGTTGGGGACCCGGGACAGCTCAATGAAAAACTGTTTTTT. This gives the protein CSVGDPGQLNEKLFF. The V gene is TRBV29-1, the J gene TRBJ1-4, with TRBD1 identical over 7 bases. Unmatched junction bases numbered 10, after V lost 4 bases and J lost 5 bases. CDR1 is SQVTM and CDR2 is ANQGSEA in the germline V gene. The CDR3 runs to 15 residues.

This clone was detected only once. The chain's CDR3 is CASSSGLLTGATNEKLFF. CDR3 in DNA: TGTGCCAGCAGCTCGGGTCTTTTGACGGGTGCGACTAATGAAAAACTGTTTTTT. The rearrangement joins TRBV5-8 to TRBJ1-4; D call uncertain. V dropped 3 bases and J dropped 2 bases, with 20 bases sitting between them. Looked up from germline, CDR1 is SGHTS and CDR2 is YDEGEE. CDR3 length equals 18 residues.

V usage is TRBV28 and J usage is TRBJ1-1; D gene unclear. The germline CDR1 and CDR2 sequences are MDHEN and SYDVKM. The CDR3 has 16 residues. Deletions cut 2 bases from V and 1 base from J, with 14 bases between. The CDR3 DNA follows: TGTGCCAGCAGTTTACGTTCGCAGGTTACGAACACTGAAGCTTTCTTT. Translated: CASSLRSQVTNTEAFF.

The rearrangement uses TRBV6-2 or TRBV6-3 and TRBJ1-1; no firm D call. CDR3 length equals 14 residues. Between the trimmed V and J ends, which lost 2 bases and 1 base, there was a span of 8 bases. CDR1 MNHEY and CDR2 SVGEGT come from the germline V gene. CDR3 coding DNA: TGTGCCAGCAGTTACGCCCAGTGGAACACTGAAGCTTTCTTT. Translated: CASSYAQWNTEAFF.

This chain connects TRBV4-3 to TRBJ1-2, with 9 positions matching TRBD1. CDR3 length: 17 amino acids. Losses at the gene ends were 4 bases for V and 1 base for J; bases not matched to a gene: 10. Per the germline V gene, CDR1 is LGHNA and CDR2 is YSLEER. CDR3 sequence: CASSPGTGTFGNYGYTF. CDR3 in DNA: TGCGCCAGCAGCCCCGGGACAGGGACTTTTGGTAACTATGGCTACACCTTC.

The chain uses TRBV24-1 and TRBJ2-3, with 8 bases lining up with TRBD2. Germline assignment: CDR1 KGHDR and CDR2 SFDVKD. CDR3 length: 13 residues. The V and J ends lost 12 bases and 1 base, in that order; junction bases with no gene match: 5. The CDR3 DNA follows: TGTGCCGCCGGGAGGGGTGGCACAGATACGCAGTATTTT. This gives the protein CAAGRGGTDTQYF.

The chain combines TRBV29-1 with TRBJ2-3; 8 bases are a match to TRBD2. The CDR3 has 14 amino acids. The germline V gene encodes CDR1 SQVTM and CDR2 ANQGSEA. V lost 4 bases, J lost 2 bases, and 5 bases stayed unmatched. The CDR3 DNA is TGCAGCGTTGCTACGGGGGGGTTCACAGATACGCAGTATTTT. Residues: CSVATGGFTDTQYF.

This rearrangement joins TRBV10-3 to TRBJ1-3; no clear D. The V and J ends lost 6 bases and 3 bases respectively, with 6 bases between them. Germline V gene data show CDR1 as ENHRY and CDR2 as SYGVKD. The CDR3 runs to 12 residues. In DNA, the CDR3 is TGTGCCATCAGAACATTTGGAAACACCATATATTTT. Translation gives CAIRTFGNTIYF.

This clone was found once. The CDR3 end shows no conserved phenylalanine or tryptophan, and so a read error is likely. Because the CDR3's place on the DNA is in doubt, the DNA is left out and the CDR3 is given as listed by TCRdb. The chain carries TRBV18 and TRBJ2-7; the table's D gene call, TRBD1, was not cross checked with the DNA. Germline loops: CDR1 KGHSH, CDR2 LQKENI. The CDR3 is 14 residues long, counting both termini. CDR3 amino acids: CASSPSPDSRNPWY.

The V gene is TRBV7-8, the J gene TRBJ1-1; no reliable D call. The length of the CDR3 is 13 residues. The V end lost 2 bases, the J end lost 6 bases, and 10 bases lay between the germline ends. The germline V gene has CDR1 SGHVS and CDR2 FQNEAQ. Here the CDR3 DNA reads TGTGCCAGCAGCTTAAGAGAGGCGGCTGAAGCTTTCTTT. It translates to CASSLREAAEAFF.

This chain connects TRBV7-8 to TRBJ2-1; tentative D call: TRBD1 (5 bases). CDR3 length: 13 amino acids. Trimming pared 2 bases from V and 7 bases from J, leaving 9 bases between. Germline-derived CDR1 and CDR2 are SGHVS and FQNEAQ. The CDR3 DNA is TGTGCCAGCAGCTTACTTTGGACAAATGAGCAGTTCTTC. The encoded protein is CASSLLWTNEQFF.